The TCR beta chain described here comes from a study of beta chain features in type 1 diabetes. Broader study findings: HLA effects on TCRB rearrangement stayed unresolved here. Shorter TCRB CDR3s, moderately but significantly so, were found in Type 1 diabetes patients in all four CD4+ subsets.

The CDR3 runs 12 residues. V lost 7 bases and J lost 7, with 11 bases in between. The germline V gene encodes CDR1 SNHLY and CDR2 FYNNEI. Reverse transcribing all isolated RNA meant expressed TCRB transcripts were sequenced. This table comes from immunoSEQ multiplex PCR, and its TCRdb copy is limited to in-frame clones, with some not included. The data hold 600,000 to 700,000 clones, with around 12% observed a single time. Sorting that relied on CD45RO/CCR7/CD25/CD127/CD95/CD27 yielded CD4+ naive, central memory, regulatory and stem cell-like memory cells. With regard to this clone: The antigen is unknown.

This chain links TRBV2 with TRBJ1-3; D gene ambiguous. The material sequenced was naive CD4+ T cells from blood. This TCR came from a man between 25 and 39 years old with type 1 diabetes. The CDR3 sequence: CASTLSWNTIYF. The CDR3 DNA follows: TGTGCCAGCACGCTAAGTTGGAACACCATATATTTT.